This is a list of T cell receptor beta chains from one sample in a study of response to subunit inactivated influenza vaccine. In TCRdb, the RT-PCR reads were re-called with MiXCR into one record per CDR3 protein. Among 430,000 or so distinct CDR3 sequences listed, approximately 9.9% were seen once. Sequenced here: PBMCs from blood, sampled roughly 6 weeks after vaccination. These receptors came from a man aged 45-60 years who received an inactivated influenza vaccine. Each CDR3 is given with its conserved first and last residue. Fields, in order: V gene, J gene, CDR3 length, clone size, CDR3 protein. Not all rows give a size; the values are once, few, many and, for expanded clones, a class.

>TRBV4-2|TRBJ2-3|17|few
CASSQDRFFPSTDTQYF
>TRBV20-1|TRBJ2-1|14|many
CSARDGMGNNEQFF
>TRBV5-1|TRBJ2-3|13|few
CASRSSTGDTQYF
>TRBV7-3|TRBJ2-1|14|NA
CASSPYLRGHEQFF
>TRBV5-1|TRBJ2-7|14|NA
CASSLWGEVDEQYF
>TRBV5-1|TRBJ2-1|19|NA
CASSLAGTSGGRSYNEQFF
>TRBV7-9|TRBJ2-5|15|NA
CASSTSDRDQETQYF
>TRBV15|TRBJ2-7|17|few
CATSRVEGLGFSGEQYF
>TRBV5-8|TRBJ1-4|15|few
CASSGKRITNEKLFF
>TRBV5-1|TRBJ1-4|14|NA
CASSEQGAGEKLFF
>TRBV7-2|TRBJ1-5|15|few
CASSVRGLGNQPQHF
>TRBV6-6|TRBJ2-5|13|few
CASSYVREETQYF
>TRBV4-3|TRBJ2-1|17|few
CASSQDPPDRPYNEQFF
>TRBV12-3/TRBV12-4|TRBJ2-7|14|few
CASSFVLGSSEQYF
>TRBV12-3/TRBV12-4|TRBJ2-5|13|few
CASRESNQETQYF
>TRBV12-3/TRBV12-4|TRBJ2-7|13|few
CASSFAGREEQYF
>TRBV5-1|TRBJ1-1|14|few
CASSIQGVNTEAFF
>TRBV5-1|TRBJ2-3|12|NA
CASTRDSYTQYF
>TRBV29-1|TRBJ1-5|14|few
CSVEDGTGNQPQHF
>TRBV28|TRBJ1-6|15|many
CASRPTGGLNSPLHF
>TRBV3-1|TRBJ1-3|15|NA
CASSQDMAAGNTIYF
>TRBV6-1|TRBJ2-1|14|NA
CASSEGASYNEQFF
>TRBV20-1|TRBJ1-5|14|few
CSASPGTGGQPQHF
>TRBV7-9|TRBJ2-7|15|few
CASSSVRDSPYEQYF
>TRBV4-2|TRBJ2-7|14|many
CASSQVGSRYEQYF
>TRBV5-6|TRBJ2-3|15|few
CASSYDRTGTDTQYF
>TRBV12-3/TRBV12-4|TRBJ1-2|16|many
CASSTGTPGATGGYTF
>TRBV5-1|TRBJ1-1|15|few
CASSSVTGGNTEAFF
>TRBV6-5|TRBJ2-1|17|NA
CASSYSGVVSSYNEQFF
>TRBV3-1|TRBJ2-7|16|few
CASSQDPGQGTYEQYF
>TRBV7-2|TRBJ2-5|16|few
CASSPLAGGNQETQYF
>TRBV20-1|TRBJ2-7|16|many
CSALLAGLPSSYEQYF
>TRBV6-2/TRBV6-3|TRBJ2-3|15|NA
CASSSPGPNTDTQYF
>TRBV5-1|TRBJ1-1|18|NA
CASSLGGALRFMNTEAFF
>TRBV6-6|TRBJ1-1|13|few
CASSWTAFTEAFF
>TRBV6-1|TRBJ2-7|13|NA
CASRGTAYYEQYF
>TRBV21-1|TRBJ2-2|18|NA
CASSGLGTGTGNTGELFF
>TRBV2|TRBJ2-7|13|NA
CASIRGSSYEQYF
>TRBV5-1|TRBJ1-6|14|many
CASSGQGSNSPLHF
>TRBV28|TRBJ2-1|15|many
CASSPTGSAYNEQFF
>TRBV7-2|TRBJ2-7|17|few
CASSLVLGTSGHYEQYF
>TRBV4-3|TRBJ2-1|17|few
CASSQESLAGVYNEQFF
>TRBV12-3/TRBV12-4|TRBJ1-4|15|few
CASSWSGGQNEKLFF
>TRBV27|TRBJ2-5|15|NA
CASTSGRGFRETQYF
>TRBV29-1|TRBJ1-2|15|many
CSIEGGTVRNYGYTF
>TRBV5-1|TRBJ1-1|14|NA
CASSLGQGAGEAFF
>TRBV5-1|TRBJ2-5|14|few
CASSEGPSQETQYF
>TRBV5-1|TRBJ2-5|16|NA
CASRRGTAGFMETQYF
>TRBV7-2|TRBJ1-3|13|NA
CASSSGSGNTIYF
>TRBV27|TRBJ2-6|15|NA
CASSSLYSGANVLTF
>TRBV20-1|TRBJ1-4|16|many
CSARVAKGLFNEKLFF